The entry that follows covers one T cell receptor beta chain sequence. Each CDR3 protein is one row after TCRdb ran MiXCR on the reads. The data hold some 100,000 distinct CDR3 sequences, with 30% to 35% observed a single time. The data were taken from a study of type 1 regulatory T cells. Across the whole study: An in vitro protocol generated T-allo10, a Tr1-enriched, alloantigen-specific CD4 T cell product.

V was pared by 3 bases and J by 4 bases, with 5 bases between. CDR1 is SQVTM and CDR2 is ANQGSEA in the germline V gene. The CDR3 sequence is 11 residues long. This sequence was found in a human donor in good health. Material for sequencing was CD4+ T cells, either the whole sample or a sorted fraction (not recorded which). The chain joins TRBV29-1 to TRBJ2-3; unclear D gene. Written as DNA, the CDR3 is TGCAGCGTTGAGCCCTCAGATACGCAGTATTTT. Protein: CSVEPSDTQYF.